The 21 T cell receptor beta chains below all came from one sample that was sequenced in a study of cytomegalovirus exposure and HLA in healthy donors. A multiplex PCR was run with 60 Vbeta primers and 13 Jbeta primers. Profiling relied on immunoSEQ multiplex PCR, and the TCRdb table lists in-frame clones only, not all of them. The table includes some 150,000 clones, around three fifths detected once. The sequenced sample was PBMCs. Receptors originate from a woman aged 40 to 50 in good health and CMV-seronegative.

This rearrangement joins TRBV19 to TRBJ2-3; possibly TRBD1 for D (6 bases). The ends were cut back, 0 bases at V and 2 bases at J, with 9 bases in the middle. CDR3 length: 15 residues. Germline assignment: CDR1 LNHDA and CDR2 SQIVND (reference sequence). CDR3 sequence reads: CASSIDGQLTDTQYF. The CDR3, as DNA: TGTGCCAGTAGTATAGATGGACAGCTCACAGATACGCAGTATTTT.

The genes are TRBV28 and TRBJ2-3; TRBD2 matches at 13 bases. The length of the CDR3 is 20 residues. Germline trimming cut 6 bases from V and 0 bases from J; bases unmatched to any gene: 15. Germline loops: CDR1 MDHEN, CDR2 SYDVKM. The CDR3 bases are TGTGCCAGCAGCTACGAAACCCCAGGACTAGCGGGGGATAGCACAGATACGCAGTATTTT. Protein product: CASSYETPGLAGDSTDTQYF. Full variable domain (outside the CDR3, taken from reference TRBV28 and TRBJ2-3): DVKVTQSSRYLVKRTGEKVFLECVQDMDHENMFWYRQDPGLGLRLIYFSYDVKMKEKGDIPEGYSVSREKKERFSLILESASTNQTSMYLCASSYETPGLAGDSTDTQYFGPGTRLTVL.

This sequence joins TRBV7-6 and TRBJ2-3, with TRBD1 as a possible D gene (6 bases). The V end was cut by 0 bases, the J end by 0 bases, with 13 bases between. The CDR3 has 17 residues. Per germline, CDR1 SGHVS and CDR2 FNYEAQ. The chain's CDR3 is CASSLAIDRSSTDTQYF. CDR3 coding DNA: TGTGCCAGCAGCTTAGCAATAGACAGGTCTAGCACAGATACGCAGTATTTT.

This chain links TRBV5-3 with TRBJ1-6; D ambiguous. TRBV5-3 is annotated as an ORF whose role is uncertain. Trimming left V 4 bases short and J 8 bases short, with 10 bases between. This CDR3 spans 13 amino acids. The CDR3 DNA is TGTGCCAGAAGCCCCGACGGGTATTCACCCCTCCACTTT. Translation: CARSPDGYSPLHF.

This sequence joins TRBV28 and TRBJ2-5, with a weak D call TRBD1 (6 bases). The germline CDR1 and CDR2 sequences are MDHEN and SYDVKM. V dropped 7 bases and J dropped 2 bases, with 11 bases sitting between them. The CDR3 sequence is 13 residues long. CDR3 region: CASIPGQQETQYF. In DNA form, the CDR3 reads TGTGCCAGCATACCGGGACAACAAGAGACCCAGTACTTC.

The chain couples TRBV5-1 to TRBJ2-3; no clear D gene. Germline values: CDR1 SGHRS, CDR2 YFSETQ. The CDR3 is 14 amino acids. The V end lost 3 bases, the J end lost 0 bases, and 8 bases lay between the germline ends. The chain's CDR3 is CASSSGSSTDTQYF. The DNA of the CDR3 is TGCGCCAGCAGCTCGGGTAGTAGCACAGATACGCAGTATTTT.

The genes are TRBV5-1 and TRBJ2-2; the match to TRBD2 covers 8 bases. CDR3 length: 16 amino acids. The V segment lost 1 base and the J segment 8 bases; nucleotides outside the gene matches: 10. The V gene's germline CDR1 is SGHRS and CDR2 YFSETQ. CDR3 sequence (DNA): TGCGCCAGCAGCTTGAATGCGGGGGGTGCCTTAGGGGAGCTGTTTTTT. Amino acid sequence: CASSLNAGGALGELFF.

The chain couples TRBV6-6 to TRBJ2-7; 8 nucleotides line up with TRBD2. V dropped 0 bases and J dropped 3; count of bases not matched to a gene: 4. Germline CDR1 MNHNY, CDR2 SVGAGI (reference sequence). CDR3 length: 15 amino acids. DNA for the CDR3: TGTGCCAGCAGTTACTCCGGGGGGGGAATCTACGAGCAGTACTTC. This gives the protein CASSYSGGGIYEQYF.

This chain uses TRBV5-1 with TRBJ1-1; D perhaps matches TRBD1 (5 bases). Germline CDR1 is SGHRS and CDR2 is YFSETQ. Trimming removed 2 bases from V and 4 bases from J, with 12 bases in between. This CDR3 spans 14 amino acids. CDR3 bases: TGCGCCAGCAGCTTTGCAGGGTTCGGCACTGAAGCTTTCTTT. Translating it yields CASSFAGFGTEAFF.

V is TRBV7-2 and J is TRBJ1-2; unclear D gene. Germline V lookup: CDR1 SGHTA, CDR2 FQGNSA. The CDR3 covers 14 residues. Trimming took off 1 base at V and 0 bases at J, with 6 bases between the two ends. CDR3 amino acids: CASSLGATNYGYTF. CDR3 in DNA: TGTGCCAGCAGCTTAGGGGCGACTAACTATGGCTACACCTTC.

This clone was counted a few times. The chain is built from TRBV5-1 and TRBJ2-7; 7 bases match TRBD2. Per germline, CDR1 SGHRS and CDR2 YFSETQ. V shed 0 bases and J 2 bases; nucleotides not matched to a gene: 5. This CDR3 has 15 amino acids. CDR3 DNA: TGCGCCAGCAGCTTGGGGTCTAGCGGTGCCTACGAGCAGTACTTC. It yields the protein CASSLGSSGAYEQYF. The full variable domain, in which reference TRBV5-1 and TRBJ2-7 provide the parts outside the CDR3, is KAGVTQTPRYLIKTRGQQVTLSCSPISGHRSVSWYQQTPGQGLQFLFEYFSETQRNKGNFPGRFSGRQFSNSRSEMNVSTLELGDSALYLCASSLGSSGAYEQYFGPGTRLTVT.

This chain connects TRBV5-4 to TRBJ1-5; a weak D match, TRBD1 (6 bases). V lost 0 bases and J 3 bases, leaving 10 bases between the germline ends. Germline CDR1 and CDR2: SGHNT and YYREEE (reference sequence). The CDR3 consists of 15 residues. This CDR3 is CASSLEYRDNQPQHF. DNA of the CDR3: TGTGCCAGCAGCTTGGAGTACAGGGACAATCAGCCCCAGCATTTT.

This sequence joins TRBV27 and TRBJ2-6, with a tentative D call TRBD2 (7 bases). The CDR3 totals 19 residues. Trimming left V 5 bases short and J 4 bases short, with 24 bases between. Per germline, CDR1 MNHEY and CDR2 SMNVEV (reference sequence). The CDR3 coding sequence is TGTGCCAGCAGTCCGAGGGGGGGAGGGTACCTTCCCGGGGCCAACGTCCTGACTTTC. Protein sequence: CASSPRGGGYLPGANVLTF.

The CDR3 nucleotides read TGCGCCAGCAGCCTAGCGGGCAATCAGCCCCAGCATTTT. It specifies CASSLAGNQPQHF. The chain employs TRBV5-1 and TRBJ1-5; unclear D gene. The CDR3 is 13 amino acids. Trimming stripped 4 bases from V and 2 bases from J, with 7 bases between. The germline CDR1 and CDR2 sequences are SGHRS and YFSETQ.

The chain recombines TRBV29-1 with TRBJ2-1; D unresolved. V lost 8 bases and J lost 7, with 21 bases in between. The CDR3 extends over 14 amino acids. Germline V gives CDR1 SQVTM, CDR2 ANQGSEA. The CDR3, as DNA: TGCAGCTCCTTTGGTCTTCCTACAGAAAATGAGCAGTTCTTC. This sequence encodes CSSFGLPTENEQFF.

The chain has TRBV27 and TRBJ1-2, with a weak D call TRBD1 (5 bases). Trimming left V 5 bases short and J 4 bases short, with 17 bases between. CDR1 and CDR2 from the germline V gene are MNHEY and SMNVEV (reference sequence). This CDR3 is built from 15 residues. This chain's CDR3 is CASSLNSQGFYGYTF. Written as DNA, the CDR3 is TGTGCCAGCAGTCTCAACTCTCAGGGCTTCTATGGCTACACCTTC.

This clone occurred a few times. This chain connects TRBV19 to TRBJ1-1, with D hard to call. Germline lookup yields CDR1 LNHDA and CDR2 SQIVND (reference sequence). Between the trimmed V and J ends, which lost 5 bases and 1 base, there was a span of 11 bases. The CDR3 consists of 14 residues. CDR3 bases: TGTGCCAGTAGTGGAGCACCAGCGAACACTGAAGCTTTCTTT. Translating gives CASSGAPANTEAFF.

The chain uses TRBV5-6 and TRBJ1-6, with 7 bases matching TRBD1. CDR1 and CDR2 (germline): SGHDT, YYEEEE. There are 17 residues in the CDR3. The V gene end was trimmed by 1 base and the J gene end by 4 bases; junction bases not matched to a gene: 8. CDR3 region: CASSLFAGTVYNSPLHF. The CDR3 bases are TGTGCCAGCAGCTTGTTCGCCGGGACAGTGTATAATTCACCCCTCCACTTT.

The chain carries TRBV27 and TRBJ1-2; tentatively, D is TRBD1 (6 bases). V was cut by 2 bases and J by 6 bases, with 10 bases left in between. The CDR3 runs 13 residues. From germline, CDR1 is MNHEY and CDR2 SMNVEV (reference sequence). CDR3 coding DNA: TGTGCCAGCAGTTTAGTATCAGGGGATGGCTACACCTTC. This gives the protein CASSLVSGDGYTF.

This clone was counted only a few times. V gene TRBV4-3 combines with J gene TRBJ1-4; 7 positions agree with TRBD1. Germline V gene lookup returns CDR1 LGHNA and CDR2 YSLEER. V lost 3 bases and J lost 3; bases outside the gene matches: 7. This CDR3 is built from 16 residues. The CDR3: CASSQGNRGANEKLFF. CDR3 coding DNA: TGCGCCAGCAGCCAGGGAAACAGGGGTGCTAATGAAAAACTGTTTTTT.

This chain links TRBV29-1 with TRBJ2-5; D is uncertain. Per germline, CDR1 SQVTM and CDR2 ANQGSEA. This CDR3 has 12 residues. The V end lost 6 bases, the J end lost 5 bases, and 13 bases lay between the germline ends. CDR3 amino acids: CSVATGRETQYF. The CDR3, as DNA: TGCAGCGTCGCAACGGGTCGGGAGACCCAGTACTTC.